A single T cell receptor beta chain is shown here with its context. The participants were between roughly 18 and 90 years old and came from about two dozen US areas. The study assigned cohorts using participant-reported clinical history. Two consecutive negative NP/OP PCR tests, clearance, or resolved symptoms defined Cohort 3 recovery. This sample was taken from a study of blood T cell repertoires in COVID-19. The wider study: PBMCs, B-cell-depleted T cells, or T cells were the source of the cDNA or gDNA that made up the material.

Method: immunoSEQ multiplex PCR; TCRdb's copy keeps in-frame clones and lacks some. The table shows hundreds of thousands of clones, with 70% to 90% occurring only once. The sequencing sample was made of PBMCs or T cells enriched from blood (not recorded which). This receptor was obtained from a man aged 25-40 years who had recovered from COVID-19.

CDR3 DNA: TGTGCCAGCAGCCCCAGACTAGCGGGCCCAGGACCAAACAATGAGCAGTTCTTC. Translation gives CASSPRLAGPGPNNEQFF. This rearrangement joins TRBV7-9 to TRBJ2-1, with 10 bases matching TRBD2. Germline CDR1 and CDR2: SEHNR and FQNEAQ (reference sequence). There are 18 residues in the CDR3. J was trimmed by 5 bases and V by 5 bases; bases with no gene match: 15.